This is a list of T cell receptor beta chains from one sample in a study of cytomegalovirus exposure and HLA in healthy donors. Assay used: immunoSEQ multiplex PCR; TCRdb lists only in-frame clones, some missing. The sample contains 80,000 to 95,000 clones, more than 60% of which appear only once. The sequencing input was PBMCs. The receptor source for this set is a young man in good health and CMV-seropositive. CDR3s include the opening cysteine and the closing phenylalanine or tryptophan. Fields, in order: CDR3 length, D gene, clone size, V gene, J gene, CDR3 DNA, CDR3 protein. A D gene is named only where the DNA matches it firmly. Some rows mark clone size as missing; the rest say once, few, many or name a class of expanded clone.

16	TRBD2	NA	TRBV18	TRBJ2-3	TGTGCCAGCTCACCGTATAATAGCGGGAGGGCAGATACGCAGTATTTT	CASSPYNSGRADTQYF
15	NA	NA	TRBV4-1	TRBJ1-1	TGCGCCAGCAGCCAACTCTTACCGAGAAACACTGAAGCTTTCTTT	CASSQLLPRNTEAFF
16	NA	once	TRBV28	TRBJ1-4	TGTGCCAGCAGTTTGTGGGCGCGGACAAATCGTGAAAAACTGTTTTTT	CASSLWARTNREKLFF
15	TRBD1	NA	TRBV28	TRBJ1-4	TGTGCCAGCAGTTTATTTGGCAGGGGGGATGAAAAACTGTTTTTT	CASSLFGRGDEKLFF
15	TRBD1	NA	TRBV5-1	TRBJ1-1	TGCGCCAGCAGCTTGGAGACAGGGACCCCCGGAGAAGCTTTCTTT	CASSLETGTPGEAFF
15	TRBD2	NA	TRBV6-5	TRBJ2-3	TGTGCCAGCAGTTACCGGGGGGTTGGTACAGATACGCAGTATTTT	CASSYRGVGTDTQYF
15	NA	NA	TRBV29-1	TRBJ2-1	TGCAGCGTTGAAGATCCAGGGGAGTCCTACAATGAGCAGTTCTTC	CSVEDPGESYNEQFF
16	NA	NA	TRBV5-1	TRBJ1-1	TGCGCCAGCAGCCTGGAGGGGTTGTCCAGGAACACTGAAGCTTTCTTT	CASSLEGLSRNTEAFF
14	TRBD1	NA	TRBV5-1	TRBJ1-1	TGCGCCAGCAGCCCCCAGGGGGCCGGGACTGAAGCTTTCTTT	CASSPQGAGTEAFF
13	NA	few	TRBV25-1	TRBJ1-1	TGTGCCAGCAGTGATCACATGAACACTGAAGCTTTCTTT	CASSDHMNTEAFF
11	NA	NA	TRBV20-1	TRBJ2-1	TGCAGTGCTAGGAGGAGAAATGAGCAGTTCTTC	CSARRRNEQFF
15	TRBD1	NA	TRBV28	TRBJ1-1	TGTGCCAGCAGCCGACGGACAGGGATAAACACTGAAGCTTTCTTT	CASSRRTGINTEAFF
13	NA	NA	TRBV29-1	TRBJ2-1	TGCAGCGTTGGACTAGGGGCCTACAATGAGCAGTTCTTC	CSVGLGAYNEQFF
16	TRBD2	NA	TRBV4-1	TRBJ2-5	TGCGCCAGCAGCCAAGATCCCCCTAGCGGGAAAGAGACCCAGTACTTC	CASSQDPPSGKETQYF
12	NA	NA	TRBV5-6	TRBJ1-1	TGTGCCAGCAGCTTGACAGGTAATGAAGCTTTCTTT	CASSLTGNEAFF
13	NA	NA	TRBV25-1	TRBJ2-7	TGTGCCAGCAGTGAGGGGGGTCCCTACGAGCAGTACTTC	CASSEGGPYEQYF
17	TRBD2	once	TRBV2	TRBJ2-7	TGTGCCAGCAGTGCGGGACTAGCGGGACCGCCCCCCTACGAGCAGTACTTC	CASSAGLAGPPPYEQYF
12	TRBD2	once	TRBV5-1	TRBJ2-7	TGCGCCACCCTTAGCGGGGCCTACGAGCAGTACTTC	CATLSGAYEQYF
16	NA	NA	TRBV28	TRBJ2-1	TGTGCCAGCAGTTTAGTTGGGACTCTGTCCTACAATGAGCAGTTCTTC	CASSLVGTLSYNEQFF
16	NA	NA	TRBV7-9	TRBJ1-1	TGTGCCAGCAGCTTTATCGAGGGCCGGGGGGGTACTGAAGCTTTCTTT	CASSFIEGRGGTEAFF
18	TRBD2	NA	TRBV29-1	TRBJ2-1	TGCAGCGTCTCAGGTGGGCTAGCGGGAGCTTTGGACTACAATGAGCAGTTCTTC	CSVSGGLAGALDYNEQFF
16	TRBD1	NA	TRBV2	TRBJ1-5	TGTGCCAGCAGTCACCCGCAGGGGGGACGCAATCAGCCCCAGCATTTT	CASSHPQGGRNQPQHF
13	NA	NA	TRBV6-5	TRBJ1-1	TGTGCCAGCAGTCCCCGGGACTCCATTGAAGCTTTCTTT	CASSPRDSIEAFF
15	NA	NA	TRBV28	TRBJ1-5	TGTGCCAGCAGCCAAGACAGCATTAGCAATCAGCCCCAGCATTTT	CASSQDSISNQPQHF
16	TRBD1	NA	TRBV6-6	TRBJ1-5	TGTGCCAGCAGCCCAGCGACAGGGGCGTTCAATCAGCCCCAGCATTTT	CASSPATGAFNQPQHF
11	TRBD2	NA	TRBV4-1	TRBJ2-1	TGCGCCAGCAGCCAAGATGGGGGGGTTTTCTTC	CASSQDGGVFF
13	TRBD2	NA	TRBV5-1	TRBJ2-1	TGCGCCAGCAGCCTAGTAGCGGGAGTTGAGCAGTTCTTC	CASSLVAGVEQFF
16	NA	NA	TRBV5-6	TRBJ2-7	TGTGCCAGCAGCTTGGGGGCGGGTGTTTGGGCCGGCGAGCAGTACTTC	CASSLGAGVWAGEQYF
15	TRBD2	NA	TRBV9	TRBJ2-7	TGTGCCAGCAGCGTAGGCGGGAGATTCTCCTACGAGCAGTACTTC	CASSVGGRFSYEQYF
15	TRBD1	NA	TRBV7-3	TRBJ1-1	TGTGCCAGCAGCCTGGGACAGGGGGCGAACACTGAAGCTTTCTTT	CASSLGQGANTEAFF
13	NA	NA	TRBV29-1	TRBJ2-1	TGCAGCGTCGCGCGGGAATCTTACTATGAGCAGTTCTTC	CSVARESYYEQFF